Sequencing of this T cell receptor beta chain was carried out in a study of regulatory T cells in long-lasting Graves disease. The germline V and J ends were trimmed by 6 bases and 4 bases, with 24 bases remaining between them. The V gene's germline CDR1 is SQVTM and CDR2 ANQGSEA. The CDR3 runs 16 residues. Construction of the TCR beta libraries employed iRepertoire HTBI primers in conjunction with Arm-PCR of CDR3 regions. TCRdb processed the multiplex PCR reads anew with MiXCR; each CDR3 protein has one entry. The sample includes about 660,000 distinct CDR3 sequences, about 30% of them seen just once. Study-level results: There was favoring of TRBV28, TRBJ1-2 and TRBJ2-5 in persistent disease.

Worth noting for this clonotype: Its antigen is undetermined.

The time point is: persistent/refractory GD, antithyroid drugs over 5 years with positive TRAb. PBMC RNA served as the TCR library source. The specimen comprised peripheral blood mononuclear cells (PBMCs), sampled when the disease was refractory, from a patient treated with antithyroid drugs. The chain uses TRBV29-1 and TRBJ2-5; D may correspond to TRBD1 or TRBD2 (5 bases each). The TCR comes from a female donor with Graves disease. The DNA for the CDR3 is TGCAGCGTCCTCGGCGGGTGGGACCAACCAGGAGAGACCCAGTACTTC. Encoded protein: CSVLGGWDQPGETQYF.